The entry below describes one T cell receptor (beta chain). Its recognized antigen is unknown. No quality values exist for individual bases; no much larger clone is one base distant. As encoded in the germline V gene, CDR1 is MDHEN while CDR2 is SYDVKM. V has 6 bases trimmed and J has 0 bases trimmed; junction bases matching no gene number 3. The cysteine opens and the phenylalanine closes a CDR3 of 16 amino acids. The sequence is cut down to CDR3 DNA, 48 bases in frame from base 1. The data were taken from a study of blood T cell repertoires in COVID-19 (dated by TCRdb to the early 2020s). In the study overall: The collaborator samples originated in the United States, Italy and Spain and spanned the acute and convalescent phases of COVID-19. The repertoires were released in a freely available public database meant as a resource for research on the immune response to SARS-CoV-2. Where available, HLA class I and class II types were obtained from metadata supplied by the sample provider rather than from assay-based typing. Samples came from the ongoing ImmuneRACE study (first 160 participants) plus 1,254 subjects from 6 global collaborators. Nearly every sample came with metadata listing a de-identified subject ID, COVID-19 status, age in years and sex. The dataset comprised deeply sampled blood TCRbeta repertoires from subjects exposed to, actively infected with, or recovered from COVID-19. The prospective study material was composed of cDNA or gDNA derived from T cells, B-cell-depleted T cells, or PBMCs.

Beyond this particular receptor, the publication reports: The amount of clinical and demographic metadata varied by source and participant and was provided uncurated.

The collaborating institutions used their own protocols to collect whole blood in K2EDTA tubes. For TCRbeta analysis, collaborator samples were shipped as frozen whole blood, as isolated PBMCs, or as DNA extracted from either sample type. The immunoSEQ Assay, a bias-controlled multiplex PCR, was used to amplify TCRbeta CDR3 regions from genomic DNA. The published analysis was carried out like this. Nucleated cell counts per sample were estimated from amplification of reference gene primers within the assay. To quantify the absolute abundance of each unique TCRbeta CDR3 rearrangement, sequence reads were collapsed and filtered. For each sample, productive Simpson clonality was calculated as the square root of Simpson's diversity index across productive rearrangements. TCRdb carries this immuneACCESS record with in-frame sequences only. Its versions omit some clonotypes, under half of them owing to an unresolved V gene in the studies checked, with the rest unexplained. The V and J calls and the clone size are those of that table, but D and trimming were determined from the DNA. The sample records some 200,000 clones, around nine tenths of which are singletons. The top ten constitute 0.5% to 0.55% of the sample.

The sample taken for sequencing was peripheral blood. The TCR was taken from a man aged 45-65 years with acute or convalescent COVID-19. Here the chain combines TRBV28 and TRBJ1-4, with 11 junctional bases fitting TRBD1. The CDR3 loop reads CASSGQGATTNEKLFF. DNA sequence: TGTGCCAGCAGCGGACAGGGGGCAACAACTAATGAAAAACTGTTTTTT.